The 19 T cell receptor beta chains below come from one sample, sequenced in a study of CD8+ T cells in alopecia areata (dated by TCRdb to 2017 to 2018). The sample's time point label, in plain terms: less than 30 weeks on oral tofacitinib. The treatment or condition label, read with the paper, signifies: oral pan-JAK inhibitor, 5-10 mg twice daily. Library preparation was by the immunoSEQ multiplex PCR assay. RNA was extracted from all samples and reverse transcribed into cDNA, which served as template for TCR sequencing. This is the immuneACCESS table as TCRdb keeps it, with only in-frame sequences that have V and J called. A part of the clones is gone; compared with another copy, unresolved V genes explain less than half, and the rest is unexplained. The sample table lists some 200,000 clones, roughly 50% of them with a count of one. The biggest ten clones account for around 12% of the sample.

This material consisted of CD8+ T cells sorted from blood, taken at week 24, from a patient treated with tofacitinib. These TCRs come from a human donor with alopecia areata.

The chain carries TRBV25-1 and TRBJ1-6; D is undetermined. Per germline, CDR1 MGHDK and CDR2 SYGVNS. The CDR3 has 14 residues. V was shortened by 7 bases and J by 0 bases, with 7 bases between the two germline ends. CDR3 nucleotide sequence: TGTGCCAGCACTTCTGACTCCTATAATTCACCCCTCCACTTT. Protein product: CASTSDSYNSPLHF.

This sequence joins TRBV2 and TRBJ1-1, with D maybe TRBD1 (5 bases). V was pared by 9 bases and J by 6 bases, with 11 bases between. This CDR3 comprises 11 residues. Looked up from germline, CDR1 is SNHLY and CDR2 is FYNNEI. CDR3 sequence reads: CARGRVPEAFF. In nucleotides, the CDR3 is TGTGCCAGGGGCAGGGTTCCTGAAGCTTTCTTT.

The chain is built from TRBV7-9 and TRBJ2-1; TRBD1 matches 9 bases. The germline V gene encodes CDR1 SEHNR and CDR2 FQNEAQ (reference sequence). The CDR3 has 16 amino acids. With V trimmed by 5 bases and J by 0 bases, 5 bases remained unmatched. CDR3 in amino acids: CASSDTGGSSYNEQFF. For the CDR3, the DNA is TGTGCCAGCAGCGATACAGGGGGCAGCTCCTACAATGAGCAGTTCTTC.

This clone occurred once. The chain has TRBV7-9 and TRBJ2-7, with a tentative D call TRBD1 (5 bases). Trimming cost V 1 base and J 1 base, with 11 bases left between them. Looked up from germline, CDR1 is SEHNR and CDR2 is FQNEAQ (reference sequence). The CDR3 totals 15 residues. This CDR3 is CASSLVRASSYEQYF. The CDR3 nucleotides are TGTGCCAGCAGCTTAGTCAGGGCCTCATCCTACGAGCAGTACTTC.

V and J are TRBV13 and TRBJ2-5; D remains unclear. The CDR3 contains 15 residues. The V gene lost 1 base and the J gene lost 2 bases, with 11 bases spanning the gap. Germline V gene lookup returns CDR1 PRHDT and CDR2 FYEKMQ (reference sequence). The CDR3 DNA reads TGTGCCAGCAGCTTAGCTGGCCAGGAGCAAGAGACCCAGTACTTC. Its protein is CASSLAGQEQETQYF.

Remarks on this clone: The junction shows a germline mismatch at one end, possibly a read error. The chain is built from TRBV6-5 and TRBJ2-1, with TRBD2 as a possible D gene (7 bases). Per the germline V gene, CDR1 is MNHEY and CDR2 is SVGAGI. This CDR3 has 16 amino acids. CDR3 sequence: CASRYSRGARNNEQFF. CDR3 nucleotides: TGTGCCAGCAGATACTCACGGGGGGCAAGGAACAATGAGCAGTTCTTC.

The gene calls are TRBV9 and TRBJ2-3, with 11 positions matching TRBD2. The trim removed 1 base at V and 2 bases at J, leaving 3 bases unmatched. The CDR3 has 16 residues. The germline V gene encodes CDR1 SGDLS and CDR2 YYNGEE. CDR3 region: CASSVRSGGATDTQYF. The CDR3 nucleotides are TGTGCCAGCAGCGTACGTAGCGGGGGGGCCACAGATACGCAGTATTTT.

This chain uses TRBV23-1 with TRBJ1-2; perhaps TRBD1 as D (6 bases). TRBV23-1 belongs to the ORF category, with a function that is uncertain. CDR3 length: 11 amino acids. Deletions cut 11 bases from V and 4 bases from J, with 11 bases between. CDR3 loop: CAGPGVYGYTF. In DNA, the CDR3 is TGCGCCGGCCCAGGGGTCTATGGCTACACCTTC.

Turning to this clone: An end of the junction does not agree with germline; a read error may underlie this. The chain is built from TRBV13 and TRBJ2-3; 10 bases line up with TRBD2. The CDR3 is made up of 14 amino acids. Germline V lookup: CDR1 PRHDT, CDR2 FYEKMQ (reference sequence). CDR3: CASSLGTSGSHPLF. The CDR3 nucleotides read TGTGCCAGCAGCTTAGGGACTAGCGGGTCACACCCCCTGTTT. Complete variable domain (other parts from reference TRBV13 and TRBJ2-3): AAGVIQSPRHLIKEKRETATLKCYPIPRHDTVYWYQQGPGQDPQFLISFYEKMQSDKGSIPDRFSAQQFSDYHSELNMSSLELGDSALYFCASSLGTSGSHPLFGPGTRLTVL.

V usage is TRBV27 and J usage is TRBJ2-2, with D possibly TRBD1 on 6 matching bases. Germline CDR1 is MNHEY and CDR2 is SMNVEV (reference sequence). The CDR3 sequence is 12 residues long. V lost 7 bases and J 5 bases, leaving 8 bases between the germline ends. DNA for the CDR3: TGTGCCAGCACCACAGGGACCGGGGAGCTGTTTTTT. It is translated as CASTTGTGELFF.

The chain is built from TRBV12-5 and TRBJ2-1, with TRBD1 matching 9 bases. The CDR3 sequence is 17 residues long. Losses at the gene ends were 1 base for V and 8 bases for J; bases not matched to a gene: 12. CDR1 LGHNT and CDR2 FRNRAP come from the germline V gene. The CDR3 protein is CASGLATGTGLGYEQFF. In DNA, the CDR3 is TGTGCTAGTGGTTTGGCCACCGGGACAGGGTTGGGATATGAGCAGTTCTTC.

This rearrangement joins TRBV6-6 to TRBJ2-3; tentatively, D is TRBD1 (6 bases). V dropped 2 bases and J dropped 4 bases, with 13 bases sitting between them. The CDR3 sequence is 15 residues long. CDR1 is MNHNY, CDR2 SVGAGI, per germline (reference sequence). The CDR3: CASSYDAGVADTQYF. Written as DNA, the CDR3 is TGTGCCAGCAGTTACGACGCAGGGGTTGCAGATACGCAGTATTTT.

This clone came up a few times. The rearrangement links TRBV11-2 to TRBJ1-2; TRBD1 aligns across 8 bases. Germline V lookup: CDR1 SGHAT, CDR2 FQNNGV. V shed 1 base, J shed 4 bases, and the junction held 5 bases outside the gene matches. This CDR3 is built from 15 residues. The DNA of the CDR3 is TGTGCCAGCAGCTTAGTAGCGGGACAGGTCTATGGCTACACCTTC. Translating it yields CASSLVAGQVYGYTF.

This clone was recorded a few times. The J gene is TRBJ1-6, the V gene TRBV2; 9 nucleotides line up with TRBD1. Trimming cost V 6 bases and J 9 bases; bases outside gene matches: 6. The CDR3 sequence is 14 residues long. CDR1 SNHLY and CDR2 FYNNEI come from the germline V gene. This CDR3 reads CASRPGQGSSPLHF. CDR3 DNA: TGTGCCAGCAGGCCGGGACAGGGTAGTTCACCCCTCCACTTT.

The rearrangement joins TRBV9 to TRBJ2-3; D not resolved. V shed 4 bases and J shed 4 bases, with 13 bases lying between them. CDR1 SGDLS and CDR2 YYNGEE come from the germline V gene. This CDR3 contains 14 residues. The CDR3 protein is CASSPRSPPDTQYF. The CDR3 DNA reads TGTGCCAGCAGCCCCCGCTCCCCCCCAGATACGCAGTATTTT.

The rearrangement uses TRBV9 and TRBJ1-1; D gene unclear. The CDR3 is 10 residues long. Germline V gene sequence: CDR1 SGDLS, CDR2 YYNGEE. V lost 3 bases and J lost 9, with 6 bases in between. CDR3 sequence reads: CASSARQAFF. Here the CDR3 DNA reads TGTGCCAGCAGCGCACGACAAGCTTTCTTT.

This clone came up once. The rearrangement joins TRBV7-9 to TRBJ1-5; no definite D call. This CDR3 contains 14 residues. Germline assignment: CDR1 SEHNR and CDR2 FQNEAQ (reference sequence). V was cut by 1 base and J by 7 bases, with 11 bases left in between. The CDR3 nucleotides read TGTGCCAGCAGCTTAGGGCAAGCGAAACAGCCCCAGCATTTT. It encodes CASSLGQAKQPQHF.

This clone was seen just once. The identical CDR3 is also encoded by other nucleotide sequences in the sample. This rearrangement joins TRBV4-1 to TRBJ1-1; D unresolved. CDR3 length equals 13 residues. Germline V CDR1 and CDR2: MGHRA, YSYEKL. Deletions cut 0 bases from V and 2 bases from J, with 4 bases between. The CDR3 protein is CASSQDRNTEAFF. CDR3 DNA sequence: TGCGCCAGCAGCCAAGATCGAAACACTGAAGCTTTCTTT.

This clone showed up just once. The V and J genes are TRBV9 and TRBJ2-3; TRBD2 agrees at 11 bases. V was pared by 3 bases and J by 2 bases, with 5 bases of the junction left unmatched. Germline CDR1 and CDR2: SGDLS and YYNGEE. The CDR3 is made up of 16 amino acids. CDR3 bases: TGTGCCAGCAGCGCACTAGCGGGGGAGATCACAGATACGCAGTATTTT. Translating it yields CASSALAGEITDTQYF.